The rows below give T cell receptor beta chains drawn from one sample of a study of response to subunit inactivated influenza vaccine. MiXCR, run by TCRdb on the RT-PCR reads, gives a single entry per CDR3 protein. The sample lists about 500,000 distinct CDR3 sequences; 6.5% to 8% were seen once. The sequences come from PBMCs from blood, collected about 23 months after vaccination. These receptors were obtained from a man between 50 and 69 years old who received an inactivated influenza vaccine. Both conserved end residues are part of each CDR3. D genes are given only for firm matches. Clone size, where shown, is once, few, many, or a class for clones that have expanded.

clone_size: many; d_call: TRBD2; j_call: TRBJ2-7; v_call: TRBV11-2; cdr3_aa: CASSFDPLAGESYEQYF; cdr3_nt: TGTGCCAGCAGCTTCGACCCTCTAGCGGGGGAGTCCTACGAGCAGTACTTC
clone_size: few; d_call: .; j_call: TRBJ2-7; v_call: TRBV20-1; cdr3_aa: CSAKPGARIGEQYF; cdr3_nt: TGCAGTGCAAAACCCGGTGCCAGGATTGGCGAGCAGTACTTC
clone_size: many; d_call: .; j_call: TRBJ1-2; v_call: TRBV2; cdr3_aa: CASSEARNYGYTF; cdr3_nt: TGTGCCAGCAGTGAAGCGCGTAACTATGGCTACACCTTC
clone_size: .; d_call: .; j_call: TRBJ1-3; v_call: TRBV6-1; cdr3_aa: CASSRDTWTDSGNTIYF; cdr3_nt: TGTGCCAGCAGCCGAGACACCTGGACGGACTCCGGGAACACCATATATTTT
clone_size: many; d_call: .; j_call: TRBJ2-2; v_call: TRBV20-1; cdr3_aa: CSAARPSYDPGELFF; cdr3_nt: TGCAGTGCAGCTAGGCCCAGTTACGATCCCGGGGAGCTGTTTTTT
clone_size: many; d_call: TRBD2; j_call: TRBJ2-1; v_call: TRBV29-1; cdr3_aa: CSVETSGSLNEQFF; cdr3_nt: TGCAGCGTAGAGACTAGCGGGAGTCTCAATGAGCAGTTCTTC
clone_size: many; d_call: .; j_call: TRBJ2-5; v_call: TRBV20-1; cdr3_aa: CSAVNAGGRGKETQYF; cdr3_nt: TGCAGTGCTGTAAATGCAGGTGGAAGAGGAAAAGAGACCCAGTACTTC
clone_size: few; d_call: TRBD2; j_call: TRBJ2-1; v_call: TRBV24-1; cdr3_aa: CATSDLNSGAGFYNEQFF; cdr3_nt: TGTGCCACCAGTGATCTTAATAGTGGAGCGGGGTTCTACAATGAGCAGTTCTTC
clone_size: many; d_call: .; j_call: TRBJ2-5; v_call: TRBV12-3/TRBV12-4; cdr3_aa: CASRQLQGPQETQYF; cdr3_nt: TGTGCCAGCAGACAACTACAGGGACCCCAAGAGACCCAGTACTTC
clone_size: few; d_call: .; j_call: TRBJ2-3; v_call: TRBV7-2; cdr3_aa: CASSLSGPKDTQYF; cdr3_nt: TGTGCCAGCAGCTTATCTGGGCCTAAGGATACGCAGTATTTT
clone_size: few; d_call: TRBD1; j_call: TRBJ1-5; v_call: TRBV20-1; cdr3_aa: CSARDRQGIEHF; cdr3_nt: TGCAGTGCTAGAGATCGACAGGGCATTGAGCATTTT
clone_size: many; d_call: .; j_call: TRBJ1-2; v_call: TRBV6-5; cdr3_aa: CATAGFNYGYTF; cdr3_nt: TGTGCCACGGCTGGCTTCAACTATGGCTACACCTTC
clone_size: .; d_call: TRBD1; j_call: TRBJ2-2; v_call: TRBV5-6; cdr3_aa: CASSLRDRDHGELFF; cdr3_nt: TGTGCCAGCAGCCTCCGGGACAGGGATCACGGGGAGCTGTTTTTT
clone_size: many; d_call: TRBD2; j_call: TRBJ2-1; v_call: TRBV9; cdr3_aa: CASSFRVTSENEQFF; cdr3_nt: TGTGCCAGCAGCTTTAGGGTAACTAGCGAGAATGAGCAGTTCTTC
clone_size: many; d_call: .; j_call: TRBJ2-2; v_call: TRBV5-1; cdr3_aa: CASRSGTNTGELFF; cdr3_nt: TGCGCCAGCAGATCCGGGACGAACACCGGGGAGCTGTTTTTT
clone_size: few; d_call: .; j_call: TRBJ1-1; v_call: TRBV5-4; cdr3_aa: CASRPGQLIPMNTEAFF; cdr3_nt: TGTGCCAGCAGACCCGGACAGCTGATTCCAATGAACACTGAAGCTTTCTTT
clone_size: .; d_call: TRBD2; j_call: TRBJ2-7; v_call: TRBV6-5; cdr3_aa: CASSLTSGSPNYEQYF; cdr3_nt: TGTGCCAGCAGTTTGACTAGCGGGAGCCCAAACTACGAGCAGTACTTC